Included here is one T cell receptor (beta chain) sequence, with context. These data come from a study of blood T cells in healthy people across ages. PBMCs were isolated at a quantity of at least 6.5 million per sample. The germline V gene encodes CDR1 SGDLS and CDR2 YYNGEE. This CDR3 comprises 15 residues. The V and J ends lost 0 bases and 2 bases, in that order; junction bases with no gene match: 4. Sample-barcoded 5' priming and a J-beta primer mix drove a second PCR of about 6 to 12 cycles. A single record per CDR3 protein comes from TCRdb applying MiXCR to the 5' RACE reads. Of 800,000 or so distinct CDR3 sequences in the sample, around 62% were seen once.

The TCR sequence derives from a man aged 25 to 40 in good health. The V call is TRBV9, the J call TRBJ2-7; 8 bases agree with TRBD1. The specimen was blood. The CDR3 bases are TGTGCCAGCAGCGTAGGGACAGGGATGCCCTACGAGCAGTACTTC. Its translation: CASSVGTGMPYEQYF.